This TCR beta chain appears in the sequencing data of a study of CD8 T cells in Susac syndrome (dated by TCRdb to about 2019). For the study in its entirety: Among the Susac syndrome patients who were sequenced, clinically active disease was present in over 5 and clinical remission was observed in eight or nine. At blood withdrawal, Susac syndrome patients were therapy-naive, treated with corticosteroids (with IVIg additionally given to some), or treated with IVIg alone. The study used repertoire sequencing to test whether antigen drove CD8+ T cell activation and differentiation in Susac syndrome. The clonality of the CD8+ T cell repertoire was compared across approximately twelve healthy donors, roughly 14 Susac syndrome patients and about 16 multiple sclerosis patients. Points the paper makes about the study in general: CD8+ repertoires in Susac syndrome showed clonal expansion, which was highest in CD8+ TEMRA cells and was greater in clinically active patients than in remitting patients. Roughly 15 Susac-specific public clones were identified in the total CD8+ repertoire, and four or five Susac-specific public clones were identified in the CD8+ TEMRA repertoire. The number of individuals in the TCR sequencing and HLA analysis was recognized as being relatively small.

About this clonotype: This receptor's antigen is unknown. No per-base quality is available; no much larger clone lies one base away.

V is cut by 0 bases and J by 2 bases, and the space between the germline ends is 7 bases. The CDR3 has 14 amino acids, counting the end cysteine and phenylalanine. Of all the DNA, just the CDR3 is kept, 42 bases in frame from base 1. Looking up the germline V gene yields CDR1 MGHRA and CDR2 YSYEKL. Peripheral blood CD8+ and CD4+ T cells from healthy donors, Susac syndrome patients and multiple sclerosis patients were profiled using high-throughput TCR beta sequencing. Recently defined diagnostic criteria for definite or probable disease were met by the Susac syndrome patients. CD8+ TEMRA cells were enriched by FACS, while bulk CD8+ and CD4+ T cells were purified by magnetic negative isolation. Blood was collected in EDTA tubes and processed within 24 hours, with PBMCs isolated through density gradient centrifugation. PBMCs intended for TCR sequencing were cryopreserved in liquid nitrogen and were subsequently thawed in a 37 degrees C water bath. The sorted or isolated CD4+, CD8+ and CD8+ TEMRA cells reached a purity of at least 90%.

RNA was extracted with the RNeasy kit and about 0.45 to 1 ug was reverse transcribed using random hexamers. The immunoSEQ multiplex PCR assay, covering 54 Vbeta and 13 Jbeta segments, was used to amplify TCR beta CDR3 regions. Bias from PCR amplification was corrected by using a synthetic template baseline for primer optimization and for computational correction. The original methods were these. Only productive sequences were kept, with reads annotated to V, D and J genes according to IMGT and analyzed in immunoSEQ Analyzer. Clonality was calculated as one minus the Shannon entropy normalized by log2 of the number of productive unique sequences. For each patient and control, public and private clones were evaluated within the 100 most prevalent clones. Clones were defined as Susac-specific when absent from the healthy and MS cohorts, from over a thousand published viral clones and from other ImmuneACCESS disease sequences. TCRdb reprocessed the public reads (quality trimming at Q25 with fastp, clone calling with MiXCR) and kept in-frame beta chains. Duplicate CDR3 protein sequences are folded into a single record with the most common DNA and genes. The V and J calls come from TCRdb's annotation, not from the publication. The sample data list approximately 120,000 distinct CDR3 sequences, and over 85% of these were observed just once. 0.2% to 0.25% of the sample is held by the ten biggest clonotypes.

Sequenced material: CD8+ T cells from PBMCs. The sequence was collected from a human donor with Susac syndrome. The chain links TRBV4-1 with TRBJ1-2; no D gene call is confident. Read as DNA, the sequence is TGCGCCAGCAGCCAAGATTTGGGGAACTATGGCTACACCTTC. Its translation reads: CASSQDLGNYGYTF.